These 5 T cell receptor beta chains were sequenced from one sample in a study of response to subunit inactivated influenza vaccine. MiXCR was run by TCRdb on the RT-PCR reads, yielding one entry per CDR3 protein. In the table there are roughly 290,000 distinct CDR3 sequences, around a fifth of which are singletons. This sample comprised PBMCs from blood, obtained less than 22 months after vaccination. The receptors come from a man between 50 and 69 years old who received an inactivated influenza vaccine.

This clonotype has more than one count but fewer than ten. The chain has TRBV6-1 and TRBJ1-2, with TRBD1 matching over 9 bases. CDR3 length: 14 amino acids. Germline V gives CDR1 MNHNS, CDR2 SASEGT. The V gene end was trimmed by 5 bases and the J gene end by 4 bases; junction bases not matched to a gene: 5. The CDR3, as DNA: TGTGCCAGCAGTAGGACAGGGGTGGTCTATGGCTACACCTTC. Protein sequence: CASSRTGVVYGYTF.

This clonotype was detected only a few times. V gene TRBV6-2 or TRBV6-3 combines with J gene TRBJ2-7; weak D call: TRBD1 (5 bases). The CDR3 runs to 13 residues. Germline-derived CDR1 and CDR2 are MNHEY and SVGEGT. Trimming pared 7 bases from V and 1 base from J, leaving 11 bases between. Written as DNA, the CDR3 is TGTGCCAGCACCTTCAGACAGTCCTACGAGCAGTACTTC. It encodes CASTFRQSYEQYF.

This clonotype occurred a few times. V is TRBV4-3 and J is TRBJ1-3; maybe TRBD1 (5 bases). Germline CDR1 reads LGHNA; CDR2 reads YSLEER. Trimming shortened V by 6 bases and J by 0 bases, and 9 bases separated the two germline ends. The CDR3 is 14 amino acids. CDR3 sequence: CASSNTGSGNTIYF. Here the CDR3 DNA reads TGCGCCAGCAGTAATACAGGCTCTGGAAACACCATATATTTT.

This clonotype was counted between two and nine times. This chain connects TRBV12-3 or TRBV12-4 to TRBJ2-2; D is possibly TRBD1 or TRBD2 (6 bases each). There are 15 residues in the CDR3. Between the trimmed V and J ends, which lost 1 base and 5 bases, there was a span of 11 bases. CDR3 nucleotide sequence: TGTGCCAGCAGTTTAGAAGGGGGGTCAACCGGGGAGCTGTTTTTT. The encoded protein is CASSLEGGSTGELFF.

The CDR3 region has the DNA TGTGCCAGCAGTACGGGACCCGAAAAACTGTTTTTT. It specifies CASSTGPEKLFF. V is TRBV6-2 or TRBV6-3 and J is TRBJ1-4, with D possibly matching TRBD1 (5 bases). This CDR3 has 12 amino acids. V was shortened by 5 bases and J by 8 bases, with 9 bases between the two germline ends. CDR1 MNHEY and CDR2 SVGEGT come from the germline V gene.